This TCR beta chain came from a study of spatial heterogeneity in lung cancer (dated by TCRdb to between 2018 and 2021). Regarding the complete study: Donors were 65 to 85 patients with early-stage, untreated non-small cell lung cancer from the lung TRACERx cohort. Follow-up PBMC samples were sequenced whenever available, with a median time to follow-up of approximately 23 months after resection. Beta-chain transcripts were consistently detected in greater numbers than alpha-chain transcripts, which likely reflected higher beta-chain transcript abundance. In the raw uncorrected reads, each unique combination of TCR and UMI appeared more than ten times on average. The study quantitatively compared TCR alpha and beta repertoires across multiple tumor regions, matched nontumor lung and blood in non-small cell lung cancer. Both alpha and beta chains were TCR-sequenced in around 220 tumor regions, approximately 67 matched nontumor lung samples and around 50 PBMC samples obtained at surgery. TCR repertoire features were related to nonsynonymous mutation counts determined by whole-exome sequencing of tumor tissue.

Overall study outcomes, separate from this receptor: Additional single-cell paired TCR alpha and beta sequencing was considered necessary to confirm, at a functional level, the hypothesis that regional TCRs recognize regional mutations. Only about 15 patients were included in comparisons of baseline and follow-up blood repertoires. Ubiquitous expanded tumor TCRs showed up in blood more often at tumor resection than at routine follow-up.

As regards this clonotype: Its antigen is still unknown. The input lacks base qualities; no much larger clone sits a single base away.

Taken with the paper, the label for time point translates to: blood at routine non-recurrence follow-up after resection. Without any cell sorting, TCR sequencing was performed on whole RNA extracted either from tumor and nontumor lung tissue or from cryopreserved PBMC samples. A patient was chosen for TCR sequencing only when enough RNA was available from at least two tumor regions. Library preparation used 5' RACE. TCRdb records NextSeq 500 as the sequencer. To allow correction of PCR and sequencing errors, the TCR library protocol tagged every TCR cDNA molecule with a unique molecular identifier. In the authors' own workflow: TCR identification, UMI-based error correction and CDR3 extraction were performed with Decombinator tools. Expanded TCRs were defined as those above a frequency of 2 per 1,000, corresponding to the top 1% of the tumor frequency distribution. Renyi diversity was computed with the R vegan package after each repertoire had been subsampled 100 times to 5,000 TCRs. To build CDR3 similarity networks, amino acid triplet string-kernel similarity was used, and CDR3s were connected when their pairwise similarity was above 0.82. Through fastp at Q25 and MiXCR, TCRdb rebuilt clones from the public reads, retaining in-frame beta chains. CDR3 protein duplicates are merged, each entry listing the most common genes and DNA. Here the V and J calls rest on TCRdb's processing, not on the authors' analysis. In all, the sample holds tens of thousands of distinct CDR3 sequences, and 12% of those were seen once. The leading ten clones occupy roughly 32% of the sample.

CDR1 and CDR2 (SQVTM, ANQGSEA) derive from the germline V gene. After removal of 8 bases from V and 6 bases from J, the junction retains 9 bases not matched to a gene. The CDR3 covers 12 residues, taking in both the cysteine and the phenylalanine. The sequence is cut down to CDR3 DNA, 36 bases in frame from base 1. This sequence was found in a male donor with early-stage non-small cell lung cancer. The chain employs TRBV29-1 and TRBJ2-7; TRBD1 lines up with 8 middle nucleotides. The input for sequencing was PBMCs, taken at follow-up. The nucleotide sequence reads as follows: TGCAGCCCGGACAGGGACCTCGGCGAGCAGTACTTC. It specifies CSPDRDLGEQYF.